Sequencing of this TCR beta chain was carried out in a study of blood T cell repertoires in COVID-19. Method: immunoSEQ multiplex PCR; TCRdb's copy keeps in-frame clones and lacks some. The table lists more than 400,000 clones, approximately 86% of them singletons. This clone was detected once. V dropped 8 bases and J dropped 6 bases, with 17 bases sitting between them. The germline V gene has CDR1 MDHEN and CDR2 SYDVKM. CDR3 length equals 14 residues. Sequenced input: PBMCs or T cells enriched from blood (not recorded which). V usage is TRBV28 and J usage is TRBJ1-5, with a weak D call TRBD1 (6 bases). This clonotype was sampled from a woman under 30 who had recovered from COVID-19. The CDR3 protein is CASHNRVDSQPQHF. The CDR3 DNA follows: TGTGCCAGCCATAACAGGGTAGATAGTCAGCCCCAGCATTTT.